The 28 T cell receptor beta chains reported below all come from one sample, sequenced in a study of regulatory T cells in long-lasting Graves disease listed by TCRdb under 2021. This specimen's time point label, interpreted: newly diagnosed GD, antithyroid drugs for less than 3 months. For both TCR sequencing and RNA sequencing, RNA was extracted from PBMCs in TRIzol. Library preparation used multiplex PCR. Data came from an Illumina HiSeq 4000. TCR beta libraries were built with iRepertoire HTBI primers and Arm-PCR amplification of CDR3 regions. TCRdb reprocessed the public reads (quality trimming at Q25 with fastp, clone calling with MiXCR) and kept in-frame beta chains. Identical CDR3 proteins give one entry, which carries the most common genes and DNA. This sample is represented by under 250,000 distinct CDR3 sequences; approximately 18% of them were singletons. The ten largest clones take up 10% to 15% of the sample.

The data also belong to a second study, concerning T cells in Graves' hyperthyroidism and ophthalmopathy.

Source: peripheral blood mononuclear cells (PBMCs), taken at new diagnosis, from a patient treated with antithyroid drugs. These receptors were obtained from a woman aged 25 to 45 with Graves disease. Donor details come from another sample of the same person, matched by shared clones.

This clonotype was seen a few times. This chain connects TRBV6-2 or TRBV6-3 to TRBJ2-1; 10 bases agree with TRBD1. The V and J ends lost 7 bases and 9 bases, in that order; junction bases with no gene match: 12. Germline V gene sequence: CDR1 MNHEY, CDR2 SVGEGT. The CDR3 consists of 15 residues. This CDR3 is CASILRQGALGEQFF. The CDR3, as DNA: TGTGCCAGCATCCTAAGACAGGGGGCTCTGGGTGAGCAGTTCTTC.

This clonotype showed up many times. The chain carries TRBV9 and TRBJ1-1, with D possibly being TRBD1 (6 bases). The CDR3 covers 16 residues. The germline CDR1 and CDR2 sequences are SGDLS and YYNGEE. Trimming removed 4 bases from V and 0 bases from J, with 16 bases in between. Written as DNA, the CDR3 is TGTGCCAGCAGCCCGAGCGGGGGCCTCATGAACACTGAAGCTTTCTTT. This sequence encodes CASSPSGGLMNTEAFF.

In this sample, this clonotype turned up many times. The chain uses TRBV7-9 and TRBJ2-1; D is uncertain. This CDR3 contains 20 residues. Trimming removed 1 base at V and 0 bases at J, with 22 bases between. Germline-derived CDR1 and CDR2 are SEHNR and FQNEAQ (reference sequence). The CDR3 nucleotides are TGTGCCAGCAGCTTAGTCCGAAGTCCGGCCCGGGCGAGCTCCTACAATGAGCAGTTCTTC. It translates to CASSLVRSPARASSYNEQFF.

In its sample, this clonotype was seen many times. The chain recombines TRBV28 with TRBJ1-2; 10 bases line up with TRBD1. Germline V gene sequence: CDR1 MDHEN, CDR2 SYDVKM. J gave up 0 bases and V 5 bases, and 6 bases lay outside the gene matches. CDR3 length: 16 amino acids. CDR3 in amino acids: CASSRQGASANYGYTF. Written as DNA, the CDR3 is TGTGCCAGCAGTCGACAGGGGGCCTCTGCTAACTATGGCTACACCTTC.

This clonotype was observed at least ten times. This rearrangement joins TRBV12-3 or TRBV12-4 to TRBJ2-3; D might be TRBD2 (7 bases). This CDR3 is 15 amino acids long. V was pared by 1 base and J by 3 bases, with 11 bases between. The CDR3: CASSLGGGLTDTQYF. In DNA form, the CDR3 reads TGTGCCAGCAGTTTAGGGGGGGGCCTGACAGATACGCAGTATTTT.

This clonotype was seen repeatedly, ten times or more. The chain is built from TRBV6-1 and TRBJ2-7; 9 bases fit TRBD1. Germline CDR1 and CDR2: MNHNS and SASEGT. CDR3 size: 14 residues. The junction had 11 bases not matched to a gene; V was cut back by 8 bases and J by 6 bases. CDR3 sequence: CASRAGDRVGEQYF. CDR3 DNA sequence: TGTGCCAGCCGGGCGGGGGACAGGGTCGGCGAGCAGTACTTC.

Many counts were recorded for this clonotype. This chain joins TRBV19 and TRBJ2-2; no clear D gene. Germline CDR1 is LNHDA and CDR2 is SQIVND (reference sequence). The CDR3 is 16 residues long. The V gene lost 3 bases and the J gene lost 5 bases, with 16 bases spanning the gap. The CDR3 loop is CASSILFGSGTGELFF. The CDR3 DNA reads TGTGCCAGTAGTATCTTGTTTGGCTCGGGTACCGGGGAGCTGTTTTTT. The whole variable domain, remainder taken from reference TRBV19 and TRBJ2-2, is DGGITQSPKYLFRKEGQNVTLSCEQNLNHDAMYWYRQDPGQGLRLIYYSQIVNDFQKGDIAEGYSVSREKKESFPLTVTSAQKNPTAFYLCASSILFGSGTGELFFGEGSRLTVL.

This clonotype appeared many times. The chain links TRBV3-1 to TRBJ1-2; 10 nucleotides align to TRBD1. The CDR3 spans 15 residues. Germline V CDR1 and CDR2: LGHDT, YNNKEL (reference sequence). V was clipped by 2 bases and J by 6 bases; unmatched bases: 6. The DNA for the CDR3 is TGTGCCAGCAGCCAACGGGACAGGGGCTCGCATGGCTACACCTTC. It is translated as CASSQRDRGSHGYTF. The variable domain in full, completed from reference TRBV3-1 and TRBJ1-2, reads DTAVSQTPKYLVTQMGNDKSIKCEQNLGHDTMYWYKQDSKKFLKIMFSYNNKELIINETVPNRFSPKSPDKAHLNLHINSLELGDSAVYFCASSQRDRGSHGYTFGSGTRLTVV.

V usage is TRBV5-1 and J usage is TRBJ1-3; D not certain. This CDR3 contains 18 residues. Germline V CDR1 and CDR2: SGHRS, YFSETQ. V lost 4 bases, J lost 0 bases, and 20 bases lay in between. In DNA form, the CDR3 reads TGCGCCAGCAGCCCCGTGGTGAATGACGGGAGCTCTGGAAACACCATATATTTT. Encoded protein: CASSPVVNDGSSGNTIYF.

This clonotype showed up many times. J is TRBJ1-2 and V is TRBV6-5, with D perhaps TRBD1 (6 bases). Germline V gene lookup returns CDR1 MNHEY and CDR2 SVGAGI. V lost 4 bases, J lost 6 bases, and 12 bases lay in between. The CDR3 has 13 amino acids. In DNA form, the CDR3 reads TGTGCCAGCAGTTCTCGGGACACCAATGGCTACACCTTC. It yields the protein CASSSRDTNGYTF.

This clonotype was observed a handful of times. V and J are TRBV5-5 and TRBJ2-3; D is perhaps TRBD1 or TRBD2 (6 bases each). CDR3 length: 16 amino acids. V was shortened by 1 base and J by 1 base, with 13 bases between the two germline ends. Germline lookup yields CDR1 SGHKS and CDR2 YYEKEE (reference sequence). The CDR3 DNA reads TGTGCCAGCAGCTTGTCCGGTGGGGGGCGCACAGATACGCAGTATTTT. Translation: CASSLSGGGRTDTQYF.

The table lists this clonotype with many counts. This chain joins TRBV11-2 and TRBJ1-2, with a possible D match to TRBD1 (6 bases). This CDR3 is built from 12 residues. The V and J ends lost 5 bases and 2 bases respectively, with 6 bases between them. The germline V gene has CDR1 SGHAT and CDR2 FQNNGV. Here the CDR3 reads CASSTGNYGYTF. For the CDR3, the DNA is TGTGCCAGCAGCACAGGGAACTATGGCTACACCTTC.

This clonotype was recorded many times. The chain recombines TRBV27 with TRBJ1-4; D is undetermined. This CDR3 has 13 residues. The germline CDR1 and CDR2 sequences are MNHEY and SMNVEV (reference sequence). The V end was cut by 4 bases, the J end by 8 bases, with 11 bases between. The CDR3 bases are TGTGCCAGCAGTTCGCGAGTACGGGAAAAACTGTTTTTT. Protein: CASSSRVREKLFF.

This clonotype was detected only a few times. A much larger clone lies one base from this, so it may be a read error. The chain uses TRBV12-3 or TRBV12-4 and TRBJ1-1; a possible D gene is TRBD1 (5 bases). The CDR3 length is 14 residues. Trimming took off 6 bases at V and 0 bases at J, with 11 bases between the two ends. CDR3 sequence: CASRRQTVNTEAFF. CDR3 nucleotides: TGTGCCAGCAGGAGACAGACCGTGAACACTGAAGCTTTCTTT.

This clonotype appeared many times. The CDR3 DNA reads TGCAGTGCTAGAGTCGACTGGCAGGGGGAAGCTAACTATGGCTACACCTTC. Its translation is CSARVDWQGEANYGYTF. V gene TRBV20-1 combines with J gene TRBJ1-2, with 7 bases aligning to TRBD1. Germline CDR1 is DFQATT and CDR2 is SNEGSKA (reference sequence). The junction had 11 bases not matched to a gene; V was cut back by 1 base and J by 0 bases. This CDR3 is built from 17 residues.

Many counts were recorded for this clonotype. The chain carries TRBV6-1 and TRBJ1-4; tentatively, D is TRBD1 (5 bases). This CDR3 region has 14 residues. Germline CDR1 MNHNS, CDR2 SASEGT. V was cut by 5 bases and J by 8 bases, with 15 bases left in between. The CDR3: CASSRGPEGEKLFF. CDR3 coding DNA: TGTGCCAGCAGTCGAGGTCCCGAGGGGGAAAAACTGTTTTTT.

This clonotype was counted many times. The chain links TRBV5-1 to TRBJ2-7, with D tentatively TRBD2 (6 bases). Per germline, CDR1 SGHRS and CDR2 YFSETQ. There are 14 residues in the CDR3. V dropped 0 bases and J dropped 1 base, with 8 bases sitting between them. Here the CDR3 reads CASSLVSGSYEQYF. CDR3 nucleotide sequence: TGCGCCAGCAGCTTGGTAAGCGGGTCCTACGAGCAGTACTTC.

This clonotype appeared a few times. The genes are TRBV20-1 and TRBJ2-4, with a weak D call TRBD1 (5 bases). The CDR3 runs 14 residues. V was pared by 5 bases and J by 0 bases, with 11 bases between. Looked up from germline, CDR1 is DFQATT and CDR2 is SNEGSKA (reference sequence). The CDR3, as DNA: TGCAGTGCTTTCGACAGCCTAGCCAAAAACATTCAGTACTTC. As protein: CSAFDSLAKNIQYF.

Ten or more counts support this clonotype. The rearrangement links TRBV28 to TRBJ2-1; D might be TRBD2 (5 bases). V was cut by 2 bases and J by 8 bases, with 10 bases left in between. Germline CDR1 is MDHEN and CDR2 is SYDVKM. The CDR3 contains 13 residues. The DNA of the CDR3 is TGTGCCAGCAGTTTAGGCGGGCTCGATGAGCAGTTCTTC. Encoded protein: CASSLGGLDEQFF.

In its sample, this clonotype was seen a few times. The rearrangement joins TRBV7-3 to TRBJ2-2, with TRBD2 identical over 13 bases. The germline V gene encodes CDR1 SGHTA and CDR2 FQGTGA. Trimming cost V 5 bases and J 4 bases; bases outside gene matches: 10. This CDR3 is 18 amino acids long. The CDR3 loop reads CASSPRTSGSWGTGELFF. As DNA, the CDR3 is TGTGCCAGCAGCCCCAGGACTAGCGGGAGTTGGGGCACCGGGGAGCTGTTTTTT.

This clonotype was detected ten times or more. The V gene is TRBV7-2, the J gene TRBJ1-1; D is uncertain. Germline-derived CDR1 and CDR2 are SGHTA and FQGNSA. Trimming cost V 0 bases and J 1 base, with 6 bases left between them. This CDR3 is built from 14 residues. The CDR3, as DNA: TGTGCCAGCAGCTTAGCCGATAGGAACACTGAAGCTTTCTTT. Translation gives CASSLADRNTEAFF.

This clonotype was recorded at least ten times. Here the CDR3 reads CATSVRGNTEAFF. CDR3 DNA sequence: TGTGCCACCAGTGTTCGGGGGAACACTGAAGCTTTCTTT. The chain is built from TRBV24-1 and TRBJ1-1; no firm D call. V was pared by 5 bases and J by 1 base, with 7 bases between. The CDR3 spans 13 residues. Germline V gene data show CDR1 as KGHDR and CDR2 as SFDVKD.

This clonotype showed up many times. The chain links TRBV5-1 to TRBJ2-1, with a possible D match to TRBD2 (5 bases). The germline V gene has CDR1 SGHRS and CDR2 YFSETQ. The CDR3 loop spans 15 amino acids. The V end was cut by 4 bases, the J end by 0 bases, with 11 bases between. The CDR3 is CASSPLESSYNEQFF. The CDR3 nucleotides are TGCGCCAGCAGCCCACTAGAGAGCTCCTACAATGAGCAGTTCTTC.

This clonotype was recorded at least ten times. Here the CDR3 reads CASSLPGGADTQYF. The CDR3 DNA reads as TGTGCCAGCAGTTTACCGGGAGGGGCAGATACGCAGTATTTT. The rearrangement uses TRBV28 and TRBJ2-3; 8 bases align to TRBD2. CDR3 length: 14 residues. Germline V gene data show CDR1 as MDHEN and CDR2 as SYDVKM. The V segment lost 2 bases and the J segment 4 bases; nucleotides outside the gene matches: 2.

This clonotype came up many times. The chain recombines TRBV10-3 with TRBJ2-1, with D perhaps TRBD1 or TRBD2 (5 bases each). The germline V and J ends were trimmed by 10 bases and 5 bases, with 12 bases remaining between them. The CDR3 runs to 12 residues. Germline V gene lookup returns CDR1 ENHRY and CDR2 SYGVKD. CDR3 DNA sequence: TGTGCCACCGGGACGACGAACAATGAGCAGTTCTTC. It translates to CATGTTNNEQFF.

This clonotype was picked up many times. The chain couples TRBV6-5 to TRBJ2-5; 7 bases are a match to TRBD1. V shed 2 bases and J 2 bases; nucleotides not matched to a gene: 5. The CDR3 runs to 15 residues. The germline CDR1 and CDR2 sequences are MNHEY and SVGAGI. Here the CDR3 reads CASSYLQGVQETQYF. The DNA for the CDR3 is TGTGCCAGCAGTTACCTCCAGGGGGTTCAAGAGACCCAGTACTTC.

This chain connects TRBV2 to TRBJ2-3; 7 nucleotides agree with TRBD1. The germline CDR1 and CDR2 sequences are SNHLY and FYNNEI. CDR3 length: 15 residues. With V trimmed by 7 bases and J by 0 bases, 7 bases remained unmatched. CDR3 residues: CASKAGTASTDTQYF. CDR3 in DNA: TGTGCCAGCAAGGCCGGGACAGCTAGCACAGATACGCAGTATTTT.

This clonotype was seen many times. The rearrangement joins TRBV27 to TRBJ1-5, with 9 bases matching TRBD1. This CDR3 contains 14 residues. Per germline, CDR1 MNHEY and CDR2 SMNVEV (reference sequence). V trimming: 8 bases; J trimming: 4 bases; junction bases outside the gene matches: 6. The CDR3 here is CASGTGGANQPQHF. In DNA, the CDR3 is TGTGCCAGCGGAACAGGGGGCGCGAATCAGCCCCAGCATTTT.